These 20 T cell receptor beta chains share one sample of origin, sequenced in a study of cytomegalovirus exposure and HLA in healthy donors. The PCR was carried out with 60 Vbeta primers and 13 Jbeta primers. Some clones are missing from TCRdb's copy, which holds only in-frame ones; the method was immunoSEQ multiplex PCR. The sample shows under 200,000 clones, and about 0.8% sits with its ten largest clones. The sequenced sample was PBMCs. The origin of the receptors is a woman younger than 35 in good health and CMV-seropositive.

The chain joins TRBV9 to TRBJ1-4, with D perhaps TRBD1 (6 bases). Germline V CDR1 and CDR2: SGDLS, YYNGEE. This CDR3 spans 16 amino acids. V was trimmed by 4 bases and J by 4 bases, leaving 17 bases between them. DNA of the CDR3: TGTGCCAGCAGCCCCCTGGGGGCAGGGTTTAATGAAAAACTGTTTTTT. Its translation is CASSPLGAGFNEKLFF.

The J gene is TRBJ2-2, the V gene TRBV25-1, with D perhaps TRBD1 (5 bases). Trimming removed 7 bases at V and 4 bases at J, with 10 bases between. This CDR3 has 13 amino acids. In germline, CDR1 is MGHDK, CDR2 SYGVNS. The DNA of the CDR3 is TGTGCCAGCACAGGGTTCCCCACCGGGGAGCTGTTTTTT. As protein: CASTGFPTGELFF.

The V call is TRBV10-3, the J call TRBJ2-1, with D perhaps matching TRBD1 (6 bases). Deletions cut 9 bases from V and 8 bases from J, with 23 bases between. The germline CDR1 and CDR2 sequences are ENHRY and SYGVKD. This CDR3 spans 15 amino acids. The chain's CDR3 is CAMAPGTPSDDEQFF. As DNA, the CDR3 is TGTGCCATGGCTCCCGGGACACCCAGCGACGATGAGCAGTTCTTC.

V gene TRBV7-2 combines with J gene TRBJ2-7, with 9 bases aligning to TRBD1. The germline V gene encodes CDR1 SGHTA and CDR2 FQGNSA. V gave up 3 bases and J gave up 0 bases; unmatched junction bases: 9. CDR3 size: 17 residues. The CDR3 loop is CASSFGTGPFNSYEQYF. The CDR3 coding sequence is TGTGCCAGCAGCTTCGGGACAGGGCCCTTTAACTCCTACGAGCAGTACTTC. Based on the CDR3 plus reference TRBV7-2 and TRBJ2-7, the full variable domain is GAGVSQSPSNKVTEKGKDVELRCDPISGHTALYWYRQSLGQGLEFLIYFQGNSAPDKSGLPSDRFSAERTGGSVSTLTIQRTQQEDSAVYLCASSFGTGPFNSYEQYFGPGTRLTVT.

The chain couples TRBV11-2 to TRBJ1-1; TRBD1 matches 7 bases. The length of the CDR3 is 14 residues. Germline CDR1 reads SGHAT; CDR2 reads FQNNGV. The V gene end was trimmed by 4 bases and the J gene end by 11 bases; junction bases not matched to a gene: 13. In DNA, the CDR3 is TGTGCCAGCAGCTCGGGACAGAATAGGGTGGCGGCTTTCTTT. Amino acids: CASSSGQNRVAAFF. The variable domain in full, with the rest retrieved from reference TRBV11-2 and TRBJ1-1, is EAGVAQSPRYKIIEKRQSVAFWCNPISGHATLYWYQQILGQGPKLLIQFQNNGVVDDSQLPKDRFSAERLKGVDSTLKIQPAKLEDSAVYLCASSSGQNRVAAFFGQGTRLTVV.

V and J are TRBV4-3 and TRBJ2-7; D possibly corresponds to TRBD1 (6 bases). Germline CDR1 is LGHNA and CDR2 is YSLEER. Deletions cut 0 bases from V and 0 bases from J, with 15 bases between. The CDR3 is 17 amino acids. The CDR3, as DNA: TGCGCCAGCAGCCAAGAAAGGAGTCACAGGGCCTCCTACGAGCAGTACTTC. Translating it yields CASSQERSHRASYEQYF.

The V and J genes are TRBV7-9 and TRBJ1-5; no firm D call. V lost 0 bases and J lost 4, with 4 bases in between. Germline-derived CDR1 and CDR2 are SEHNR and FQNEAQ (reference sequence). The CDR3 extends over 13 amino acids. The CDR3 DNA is TGTGCCAGCAGCTTAGCTATAAATCAGCCCCAGCATTTT. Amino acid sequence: CASSLAINQPQHF.

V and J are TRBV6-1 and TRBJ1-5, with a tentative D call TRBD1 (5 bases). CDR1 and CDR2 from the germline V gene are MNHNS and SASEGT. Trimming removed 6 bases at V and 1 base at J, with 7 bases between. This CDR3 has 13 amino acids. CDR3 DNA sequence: TGTGCCAGCAGGGGGGGAAGCAATCAGCCCCAGCATTTT. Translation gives CASRGGSNQPQHF.

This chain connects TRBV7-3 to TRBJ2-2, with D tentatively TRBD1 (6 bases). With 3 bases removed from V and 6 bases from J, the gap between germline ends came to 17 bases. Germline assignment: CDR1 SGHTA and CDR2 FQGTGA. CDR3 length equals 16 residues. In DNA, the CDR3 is TGTGCCAGCAGCTTCACCGGGACACATAGCGCCGGGGAGCTGTTTTTT. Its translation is CASSFTGTHSAGELFF. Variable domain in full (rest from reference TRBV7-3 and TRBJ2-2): GAGVSQTPSNKVTEKGKYVELRCDPISGHTALYWYRQSLGQGPEFLIYFQGTGAADDSGLPNDRFFAVRPEGSVSTLKIQRTERGDSAVYLCASSFTGTHSAGELFFGEGSRLTVL.

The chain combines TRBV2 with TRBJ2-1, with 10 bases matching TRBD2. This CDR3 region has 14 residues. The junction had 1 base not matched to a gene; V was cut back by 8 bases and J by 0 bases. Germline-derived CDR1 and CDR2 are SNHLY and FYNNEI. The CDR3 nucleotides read TGTGCCAGCGGACTAGCGGCCTCCTACAATGAGCAGTTCTTC. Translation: CASGLAASYNEQFF. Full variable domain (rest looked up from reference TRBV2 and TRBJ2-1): EPEVTQTPSHQVTQMGQEVILRCVPISNHLYFYWYRQILGQKVEFLVSFYNNEISEKSEIFDDQFSVERPDGSNFTLKIRSTKLEDSAMYFCASGLAASYNEQFFGPGTRLTVL.

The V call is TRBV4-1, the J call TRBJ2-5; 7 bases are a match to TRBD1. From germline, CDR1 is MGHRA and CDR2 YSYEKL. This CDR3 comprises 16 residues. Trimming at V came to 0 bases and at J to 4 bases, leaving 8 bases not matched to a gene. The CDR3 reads CASSQESGGWGETQYF. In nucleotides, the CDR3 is TGCGCCAGCAGCCAAGAGTCAGGGGGTTGGGGAGAGACCCAGTACTTC.

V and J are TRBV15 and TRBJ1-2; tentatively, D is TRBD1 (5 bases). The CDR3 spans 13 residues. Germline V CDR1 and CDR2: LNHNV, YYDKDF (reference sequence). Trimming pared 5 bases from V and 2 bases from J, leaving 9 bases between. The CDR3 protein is CATSAQGNYGYTF. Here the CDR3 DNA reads TGTGCCACCAGCGCTCAGGGAAACTATGGCTACACCTTC.

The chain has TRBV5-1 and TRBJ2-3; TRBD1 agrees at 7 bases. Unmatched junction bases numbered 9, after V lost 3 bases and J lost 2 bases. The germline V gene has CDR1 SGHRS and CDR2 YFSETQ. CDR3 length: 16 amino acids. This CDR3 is CASSWGQSKATDTQYF. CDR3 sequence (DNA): TGCGCCAGCAGCTGGGGACAGTCAAAAGCCACAGATACGCAGTATTTT.

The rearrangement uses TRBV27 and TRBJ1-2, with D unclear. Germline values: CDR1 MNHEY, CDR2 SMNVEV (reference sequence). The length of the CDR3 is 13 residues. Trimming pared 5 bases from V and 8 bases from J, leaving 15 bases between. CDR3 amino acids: CASSKDSRRGYTF. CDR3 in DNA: TGTGCCAGCAGTAAGGACTCCCGTAGGGGCTACACCTTC.

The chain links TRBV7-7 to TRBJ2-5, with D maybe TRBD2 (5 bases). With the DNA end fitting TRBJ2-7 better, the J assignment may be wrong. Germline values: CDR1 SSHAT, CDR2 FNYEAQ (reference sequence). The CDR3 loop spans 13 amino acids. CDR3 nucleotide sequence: TGTGCCAGCAGCTCGGGATACCGAGGCGAGCAGTACTTC. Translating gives CASSSGYRGEQYF.

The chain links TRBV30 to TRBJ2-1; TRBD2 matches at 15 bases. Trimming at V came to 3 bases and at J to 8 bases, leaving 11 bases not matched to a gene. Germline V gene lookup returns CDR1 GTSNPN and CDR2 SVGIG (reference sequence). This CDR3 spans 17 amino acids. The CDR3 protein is CAWSQIRTSGRADEQFF. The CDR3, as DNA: TGTGCCTGGAGCCAAATTAGGACTAGCGGGAGGGCCGATGAGCAGTTCTTC.

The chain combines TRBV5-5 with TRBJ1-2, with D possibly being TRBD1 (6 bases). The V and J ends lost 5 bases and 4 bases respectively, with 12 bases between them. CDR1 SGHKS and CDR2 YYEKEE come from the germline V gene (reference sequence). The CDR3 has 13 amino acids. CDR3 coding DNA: TGTGCCAGCAGTACCAGGGGCAGCTATGGCTACACCTTC. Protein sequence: CASSTRGSYGYTF.

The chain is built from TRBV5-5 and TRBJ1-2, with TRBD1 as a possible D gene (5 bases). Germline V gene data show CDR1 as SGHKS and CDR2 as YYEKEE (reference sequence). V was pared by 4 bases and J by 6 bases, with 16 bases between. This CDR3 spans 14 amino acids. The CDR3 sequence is CASSPTRETNGYTF. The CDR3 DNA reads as TGTGCCAGCAGCCCGACCAGGGAAACAAATGGCTACACCTTC. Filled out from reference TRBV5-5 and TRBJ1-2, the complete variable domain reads DAGVTQSPTHLIKTRGQQVTLRCSPISGHKSVSWYQQVLGQGPQFIFQYYEKEERGRGNFPDRFSARQFPNYSSELNVNALLLGDSALYLCASSPTRETNGYTFGSGTRLTVV.

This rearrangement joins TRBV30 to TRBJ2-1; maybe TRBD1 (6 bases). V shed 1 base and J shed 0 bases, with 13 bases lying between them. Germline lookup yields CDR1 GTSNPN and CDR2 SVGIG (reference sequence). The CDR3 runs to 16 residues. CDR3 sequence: CAWSATNRASYNEQFF. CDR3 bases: TGTGCCTGGAGTGCGACTAACAGGGCCTCCTACAATGAGCAGTTCTTC.

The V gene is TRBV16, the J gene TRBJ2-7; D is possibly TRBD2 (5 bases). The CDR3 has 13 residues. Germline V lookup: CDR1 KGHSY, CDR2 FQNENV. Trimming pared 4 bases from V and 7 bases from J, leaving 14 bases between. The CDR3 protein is CASSLLYTGEQYF. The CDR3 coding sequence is TGTGCCAGCAGCCTACTATATACGGGAGAGCAGTACTTC. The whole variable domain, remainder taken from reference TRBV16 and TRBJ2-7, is GEEVAQTPKHLVRGEGQKAKLYCAPIKGHSYVFWYQQVLKNEFKFLISFQNENVFDETGMPKERFSAKCLPNSPCSLEIQATKLEDSAVYFCASSLLYTGEQYFGPGTRLTVT.